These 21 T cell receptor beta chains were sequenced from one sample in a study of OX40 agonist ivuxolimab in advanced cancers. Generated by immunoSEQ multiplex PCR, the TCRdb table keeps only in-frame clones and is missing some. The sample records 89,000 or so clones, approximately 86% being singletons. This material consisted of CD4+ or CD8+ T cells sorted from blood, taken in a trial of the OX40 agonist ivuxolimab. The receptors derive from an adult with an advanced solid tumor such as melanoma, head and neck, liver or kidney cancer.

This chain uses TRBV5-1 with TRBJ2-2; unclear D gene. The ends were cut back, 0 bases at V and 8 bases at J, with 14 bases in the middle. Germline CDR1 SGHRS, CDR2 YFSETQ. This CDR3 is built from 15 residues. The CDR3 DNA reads TGCGCCAGCAGCTTGGGGTCCCAGCTTCTGGGGGAGCTGTTTTTT. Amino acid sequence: CASSLGSQLLGELFF.

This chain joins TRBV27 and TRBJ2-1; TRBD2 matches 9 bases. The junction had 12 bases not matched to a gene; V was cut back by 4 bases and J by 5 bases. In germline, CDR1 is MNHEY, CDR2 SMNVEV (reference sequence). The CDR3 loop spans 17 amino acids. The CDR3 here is CASSSYLLAGDHNEQFF. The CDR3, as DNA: TGTGCCAGCAGTTCCTACCTTTTAGCGGGAGATCACAATGAGCAGTTCTTC.

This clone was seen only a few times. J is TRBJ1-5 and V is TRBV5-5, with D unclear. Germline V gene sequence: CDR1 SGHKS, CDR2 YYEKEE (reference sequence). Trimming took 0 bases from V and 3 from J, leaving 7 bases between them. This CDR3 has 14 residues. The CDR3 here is CASSLGLFNQPQHF. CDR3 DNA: TGTGCCAGCAGCTTGGGCTTATTCAATCAGCCCCAGCATTTT.

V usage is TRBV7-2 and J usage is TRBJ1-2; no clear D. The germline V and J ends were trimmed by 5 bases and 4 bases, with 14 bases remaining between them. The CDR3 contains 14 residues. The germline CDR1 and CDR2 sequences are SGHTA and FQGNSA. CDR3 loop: CASSRGGRTYGYTF. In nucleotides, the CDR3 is TGTGCCAGCAGCCGAGGCGGACGGACCTATGGCTACACCTTC.

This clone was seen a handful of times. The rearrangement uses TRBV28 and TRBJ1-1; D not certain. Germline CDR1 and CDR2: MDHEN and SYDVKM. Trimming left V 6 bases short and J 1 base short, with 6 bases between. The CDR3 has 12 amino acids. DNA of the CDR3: TGTGCCAGCAGAAACAGGAACACTGAAGCTTTCTTT. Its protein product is CASRNRNTEAFF.

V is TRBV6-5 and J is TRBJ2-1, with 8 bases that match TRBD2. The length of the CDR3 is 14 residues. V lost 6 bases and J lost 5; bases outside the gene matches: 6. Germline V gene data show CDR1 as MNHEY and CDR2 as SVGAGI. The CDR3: CASSRLATNNEQFF. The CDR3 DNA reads TGTGCCAGCAGCCGACTAGCGACCAACAATGAGCAGTTCTTC.

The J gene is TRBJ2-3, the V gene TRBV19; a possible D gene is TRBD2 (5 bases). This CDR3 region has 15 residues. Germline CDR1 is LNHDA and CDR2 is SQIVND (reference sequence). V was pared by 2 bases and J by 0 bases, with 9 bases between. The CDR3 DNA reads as TGTGCCAGTAGTATACAGGACTCTAGCACAGATACGCAGTATTTT. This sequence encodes CASSIQDSSTDTQYF.

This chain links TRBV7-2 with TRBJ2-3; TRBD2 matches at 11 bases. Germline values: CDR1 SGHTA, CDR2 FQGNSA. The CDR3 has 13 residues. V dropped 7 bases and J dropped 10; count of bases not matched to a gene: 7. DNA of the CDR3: TGTGCCAGCACCGATAGCGGGAGGGCGGCGCAGTATTTT. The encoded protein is CASTDSGRAAQYF.

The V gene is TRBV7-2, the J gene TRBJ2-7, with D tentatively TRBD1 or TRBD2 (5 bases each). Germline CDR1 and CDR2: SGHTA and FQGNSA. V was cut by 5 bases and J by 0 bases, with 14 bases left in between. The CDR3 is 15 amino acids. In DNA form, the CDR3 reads TGTGCCAGCAGCCTTGGGACGAGGAGCTCCTACGAGCAGTACTTC. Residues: CASSLGTRSSYEQYF.

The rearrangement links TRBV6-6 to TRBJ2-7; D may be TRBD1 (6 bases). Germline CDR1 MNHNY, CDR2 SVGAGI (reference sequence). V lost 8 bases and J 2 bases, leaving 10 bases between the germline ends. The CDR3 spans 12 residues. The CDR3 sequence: CASRDTTYEQYF. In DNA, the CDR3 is TGTGCCAGCCGGGACACCACCTACGAGCAGTACTTC.

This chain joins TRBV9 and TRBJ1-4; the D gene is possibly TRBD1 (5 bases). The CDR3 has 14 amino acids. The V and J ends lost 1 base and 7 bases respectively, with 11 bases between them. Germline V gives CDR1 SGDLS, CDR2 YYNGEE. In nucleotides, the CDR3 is TGTGCCAGCAGCGTAACCGCCCAGGGTGAAAAACTGTTTTTT. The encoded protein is CASSVTAQGEKLFF.

CDR3 residues: CASSHAGYGTDTQYF. The CDR3 DNA reads as TGCGCCAGCAGCCATGCTGGATACGGCACAGATACGCAGTATTTT. This rearrangement joins TRBV5-1 to TRBJ2-3; D remains ambiguous. Trimming shortened V by 4 bases and J by 1 base, and 13 bases separated the two germline ends. The CDR3 has 15 residues. Looked up from germline, CDR1 is SGHRS and CDR2 is YFSETQ.

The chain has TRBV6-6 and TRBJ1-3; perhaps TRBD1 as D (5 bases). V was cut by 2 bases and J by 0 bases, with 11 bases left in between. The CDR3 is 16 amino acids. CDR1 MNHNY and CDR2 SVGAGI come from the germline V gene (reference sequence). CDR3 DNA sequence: TGTGCCAGCAGTTACGGGGGGAGCGGCTCTGGAAACACCATATATTTT. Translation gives CASSYGGSGSGNTIYF.

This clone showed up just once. CDR3 DNA sequence: TGCGCCAGCAGCCAAGGGGGGTGGAGAGAGACCCAGTACTTC. As protein: CASSQGGWRETQYF. The genes are TRBV4-1 and TRBJ2-5; either TRBD1 or TRBD2 may supply D (5 bases each). CDR1 and CDR2 from the germline V gene are MGHRA and YSYEKL. The CDR3 contains 14 residues. The V end was cut by 1 base, the J end by 4 bases, with 10 bases between.

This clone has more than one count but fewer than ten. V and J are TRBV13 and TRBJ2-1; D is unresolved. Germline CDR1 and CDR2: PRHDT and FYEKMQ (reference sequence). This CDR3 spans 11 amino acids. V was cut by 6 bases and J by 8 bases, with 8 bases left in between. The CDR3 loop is CASRAIYEQFF. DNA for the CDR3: TGTGCCAGCAGGGCGATATATGAGCAGTTCTTC. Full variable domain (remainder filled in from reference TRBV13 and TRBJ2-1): AAGVIQSPRHLIKEKRETATLKCYPIPRHDTVYWYQQGPGQDPQFLISFYEKMQSDKGSIPDRFSAQQFSDYHSELNMSSLELGDSALYFCASRAIYEQFFGPGTRLTVL.

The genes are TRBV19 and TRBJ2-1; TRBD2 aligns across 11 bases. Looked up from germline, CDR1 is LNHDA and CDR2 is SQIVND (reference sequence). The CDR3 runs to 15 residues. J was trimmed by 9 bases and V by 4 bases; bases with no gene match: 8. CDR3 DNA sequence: TGTGCCAGTAGTAGGCCGGGTAGCGGGAGGGGTGAGCAGTTCTTC. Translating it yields CASSRPGSGRGEQFF.

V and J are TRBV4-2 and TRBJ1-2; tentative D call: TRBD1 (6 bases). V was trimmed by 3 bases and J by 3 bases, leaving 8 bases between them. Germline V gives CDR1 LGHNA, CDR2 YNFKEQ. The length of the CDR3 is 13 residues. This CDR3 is CASSQDRHYGYTF. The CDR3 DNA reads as TGTGCCAGCAGCCAGGACAGACACTATGGCTACACCTTC.

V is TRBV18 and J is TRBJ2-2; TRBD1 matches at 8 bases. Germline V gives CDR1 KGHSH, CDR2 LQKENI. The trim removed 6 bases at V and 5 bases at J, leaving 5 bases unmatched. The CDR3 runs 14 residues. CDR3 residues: CASSGNRGTGELFF. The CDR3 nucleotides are TGTGCCAGCTCGGGGAACAGGGGGACCGGGGAGCTGTTTTTT.

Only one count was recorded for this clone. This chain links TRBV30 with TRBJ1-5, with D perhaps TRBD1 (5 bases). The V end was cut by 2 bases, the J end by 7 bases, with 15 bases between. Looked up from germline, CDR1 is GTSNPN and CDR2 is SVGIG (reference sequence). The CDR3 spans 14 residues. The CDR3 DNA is TGTGCCTGGAGTTTCGGCCAGGGTGGACAGCCCCAGCATTTT. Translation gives CAWSFGQGGQPQHF.

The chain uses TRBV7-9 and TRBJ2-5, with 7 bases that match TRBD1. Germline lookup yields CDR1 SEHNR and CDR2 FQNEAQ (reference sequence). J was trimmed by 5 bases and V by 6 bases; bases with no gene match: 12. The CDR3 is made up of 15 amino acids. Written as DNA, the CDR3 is TGTGCCAGCAGTCAGAGAGGGGGCGAAGAGGAGACCCAGTACTTC. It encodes CASSQRGGEEETQYF.

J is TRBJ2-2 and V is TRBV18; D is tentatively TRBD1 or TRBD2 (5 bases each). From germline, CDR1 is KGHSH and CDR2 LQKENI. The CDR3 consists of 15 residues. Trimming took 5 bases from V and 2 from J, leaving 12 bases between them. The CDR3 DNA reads TGTGCCAGCTCATTGGGACCGTCTAACACCGGGGAGCTGTTTTTT. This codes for CASSLGPSNTGELFF.